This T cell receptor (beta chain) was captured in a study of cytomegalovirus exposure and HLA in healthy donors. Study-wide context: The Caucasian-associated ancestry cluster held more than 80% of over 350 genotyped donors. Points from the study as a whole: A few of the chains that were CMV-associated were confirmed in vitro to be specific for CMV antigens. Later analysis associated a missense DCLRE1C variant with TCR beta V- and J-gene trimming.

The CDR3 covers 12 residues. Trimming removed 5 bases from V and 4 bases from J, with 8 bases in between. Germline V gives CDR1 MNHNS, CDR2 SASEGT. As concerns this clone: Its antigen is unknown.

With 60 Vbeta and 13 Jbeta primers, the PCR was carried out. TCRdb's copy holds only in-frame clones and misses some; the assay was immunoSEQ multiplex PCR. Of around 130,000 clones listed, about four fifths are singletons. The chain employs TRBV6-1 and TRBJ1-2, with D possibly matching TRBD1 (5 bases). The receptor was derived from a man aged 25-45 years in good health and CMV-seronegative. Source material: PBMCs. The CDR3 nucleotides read TGTGCCAGCAGTCTCGGGGGCTATGGCTACACCTTC. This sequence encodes CASSLGGYGYTF.